The 5 T cell receptor beta chains reported below all come from one sample, sequenced in a study of beta chain features in type 1 diabetes. Every isolated RNA sample was fully reverse transcribed, so sequencing captured expressed TCRB transcripts. Sequencing used immunoSEQ multiplex PCR; TCRdb keeps in-frame clones, though not all of them. The table lists under 450,000 clones, 14% of them singletons. The sequencing sample was made of naive CD4+ T cells from blood. These receptors were obtained from a young man in good health.

This clone was observed a few times. The rearrangement joins TRBV7-9 to TRBJ2-7, with D possibly being TRBD1 (6 bases). The germline CDR1 and CDR2 sequences are SEHNR and FQNEAQ (reference sequence). The CDR3 loop spans 13 amino acids. V dropped 3 bases and J dropped 6 bases, with 12 bases sitting between them. The CDR3 here is CASSFTRGGEQYV. The CDR3 DNA follows: TGTGCCAGCAGCTTCACCAGGGGCGGCGAGCAGTACGTC.

The chain couples TRBV18 to TRBJ2-5; D is perhaps TRBD2 (6 bases). In germline, CDR1 is KGHSH, CDR2 LQKENI. CDR3 length equals 14 residues. V was shortened by 3 bases and J by 1 base, with 9 bases between the two germline ends. CDR3 sequence reads: CASSPILAQETQYF. The CDR3 DNA sequence: TGTGCCAGCTCACCTATACTAGCCCAAGAGACCCAGTACTTC.

V gene TRBV18 combines with J gene TRBJ2-3, with no clear D. Trimming took off 3 bases at V and 3 bases at J, with 10 bases between the two ends. This CDR3 has 14 residues. Per the germline V gene, CDR1 is KGHSH and CDR2 is LQKENI. DNA of the CDR3: TGTGCCAGCTCACCTCCGACTCGAACAGATACGCAGTATTTT. It translates to CASSPPTRTDTQYF. Filled out from reference TRBV18 and TRBJ2-3, the complete variable domain reads NAGVMQNPRHLVRRRGQEARLRCSPMKGHSHVYWYRQLPEEGLKFMVYLQKENIIDESGMPKERFSAEFPKEGPSILRIQQVVRGDSAAYFCASSPPTRTDTQYFGPGTRLTVL.

This sequence joins TRBV11-2 and TRBJ2-2; D remains ambiguous. Germline CDR1 reads SGHAT; CDR2 reads FQNNGV. Trimming pared 5 bases from V and 1 base from J, leaving 5 bases between. The CDR3 has 13 residues. The CDR3 DNA follows: TGTGCCAGCAGCAACAGGAACACCGGGGAGCTGTTTTTT. Translated, it gives CASSNRNTGELFF.

This clone was observed a handful of times. This sequence joins TRBV7-9 and TRBJ1-1; TRBD1 might be the D (6 bases). The CDR3 has 14 residues. The ends were cut back, 5 bases at V and 7 bases at J, with 17 bases in the middle. CDR1 and CDR2 (germline): SEHNR, FQNEAQ (reference sequence). CDR3 DNA: TGTGCCAGCAGCCCCCCTCGACAGGTTCTTGAAGCTTTCTTT. It specifies CASSPPRQVLEAFF.